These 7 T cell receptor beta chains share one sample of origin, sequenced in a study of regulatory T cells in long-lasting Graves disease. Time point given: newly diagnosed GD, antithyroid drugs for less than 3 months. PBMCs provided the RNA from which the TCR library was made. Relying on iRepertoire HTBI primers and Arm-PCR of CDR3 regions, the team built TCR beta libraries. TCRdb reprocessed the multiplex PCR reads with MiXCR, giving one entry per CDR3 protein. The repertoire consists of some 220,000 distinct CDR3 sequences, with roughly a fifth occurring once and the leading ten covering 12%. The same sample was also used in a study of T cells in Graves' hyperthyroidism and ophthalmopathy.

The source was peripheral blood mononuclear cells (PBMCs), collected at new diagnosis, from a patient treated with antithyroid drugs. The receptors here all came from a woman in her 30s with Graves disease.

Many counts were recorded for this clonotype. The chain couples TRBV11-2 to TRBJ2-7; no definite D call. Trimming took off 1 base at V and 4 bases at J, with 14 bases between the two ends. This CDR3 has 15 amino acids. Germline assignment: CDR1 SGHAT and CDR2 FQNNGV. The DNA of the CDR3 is TGTGCCAGCAGCTTAGTACTGGGAACGGTTTACGAGCAGTACTTC. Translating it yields CASSLVLGTVYEQYF.

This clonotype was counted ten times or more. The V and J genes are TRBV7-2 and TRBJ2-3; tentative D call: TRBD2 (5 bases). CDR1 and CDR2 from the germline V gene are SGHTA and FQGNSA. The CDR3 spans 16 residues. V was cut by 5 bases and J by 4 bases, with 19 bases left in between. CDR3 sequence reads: CASSPSGGLGSDTQYF. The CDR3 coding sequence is TGTGCCAGCAGCCCCAGCGGAGGCTTGGGTTCAGATACGCAGTATTTT.

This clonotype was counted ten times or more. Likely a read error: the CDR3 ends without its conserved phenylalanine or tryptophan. The CDR3 reads CASTRGNTEAFS. CDR3 nucleotide sequence: TGTGCCAGCACCAGAGGGAACACTGAAGCTTTCTCT. This chain links TRBV6-1 with TRBJ1-1, with D unresolved. The CDR3 sequence is 12 residues long. Germline V gene lookup returns CDR1 MNHNS and CDR2 SASEGT. Trimming stripped 7 bases from V and 1 base from J, with 7 bases between.

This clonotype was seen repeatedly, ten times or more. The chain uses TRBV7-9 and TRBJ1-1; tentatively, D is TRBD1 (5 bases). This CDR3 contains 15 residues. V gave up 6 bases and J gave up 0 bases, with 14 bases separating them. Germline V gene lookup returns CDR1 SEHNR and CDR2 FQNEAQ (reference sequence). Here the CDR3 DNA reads TGTGCCAGCAGTTCCTACCCGACAGTGAACACTGAAGCTTTCTTT. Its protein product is CASSSYPTVNTEAFF.

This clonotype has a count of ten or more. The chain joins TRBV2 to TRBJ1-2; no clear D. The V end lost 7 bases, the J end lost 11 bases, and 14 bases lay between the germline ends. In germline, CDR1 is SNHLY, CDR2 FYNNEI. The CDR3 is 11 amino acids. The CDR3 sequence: CASTRTSGYTF. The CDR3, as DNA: TGTGCCAGCACGCGAACGAGTGGGTACACCTTC.

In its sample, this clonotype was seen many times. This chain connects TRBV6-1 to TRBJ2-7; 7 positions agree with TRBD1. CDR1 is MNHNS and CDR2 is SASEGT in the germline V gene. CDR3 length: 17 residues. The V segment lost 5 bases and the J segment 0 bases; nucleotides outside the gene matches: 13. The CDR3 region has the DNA TGTGCCAGCAGTAAATTGGACAGGATAAGGAGCTCCTACGAGCAGTACTTC. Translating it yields CASSKLDRIRSSYEQYF.

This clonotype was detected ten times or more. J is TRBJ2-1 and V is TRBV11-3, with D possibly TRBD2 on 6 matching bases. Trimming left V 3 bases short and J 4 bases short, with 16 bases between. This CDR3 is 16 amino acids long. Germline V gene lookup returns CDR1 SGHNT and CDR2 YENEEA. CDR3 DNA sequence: TGTGCCAGCAGCTTTAGGACTACACGACTTTACAATGAGCAGTTCTTC. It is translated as CASSFRTTRLYNEQFF. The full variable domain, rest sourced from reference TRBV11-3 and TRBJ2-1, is EAGVVQSPRYKIIEKKQPVAFWCNPISGHNTLYWYLQNLGQGPELLIRYENEEAVDDSQLPKDRFSAERLKGVDSTLKIQPAELGDSAVYLCASSFRTTRLYNEQFFGPGTRLTVL.